A selection of T cell receptor beta chains follows, all from one sample in a study of cytomegalovirus exposure and HLA in healthy donors. Only in-frame clones appear in the TCRdb table, and some are missing; sequencing was by immunoSEQ multiplex PCR. The sample includes about 120,000 clones, approximately 80% of them seen just once. Sequencing used PBMCs. The receptors stem from a man between 18 and 29 years old in good health and CMV-seronegative. CDR3s include the opening cysteine and the closing phenylalanine or tryptophan. Each record gives: CDR3 length, J gene, D gene, clone size, V gene, CDR3 protein, CDR3 DNA. D genes are given only for firm matches. Only part of the rows carry a size: once, few, many, or a class if the clone is expanded.

CDR3 length: 15; J gene: TRBJ2-1; D gene: .; clone size: .; V gene: TRBV9; CDR3 protein: CASSTTSQDNGEQFF; CDR3 DNA: TGTGCCAGCAGCACGACTAGTCAAGACAACGGTGAGCAGTTCTTC
CDR3 length: 14; J gene: TRBJ1-1; D gene: .; clone size: few; V gene: TRBV7-2; CDR3 protein: CASSIGGGNTEAFF; CDR3 DNA: TGTGCCAGCAGCATAGGAGGGGGGAACACTGAAGCTTTCTTT
CDR3 length: 13; J gene: TRBJ2-7; D gene: TRBD2; clone size: .; V gene: TRBV2; CDR3 protein: CASSVQTSGGLRF; CDR3 DNA: TGTGCCAGCAGTGTGCAGACTAGCGGGGGGCTTCGGTTC
CDR3 length: 14; J gene: TRBJ1-1; D gene: TRBD1; clone size: .; V gene: TRBV7-3; CDR3 protein: CASSPGGKNTEAFF; CDR3 DNA: TGTGCCAGCAGCCCAGGGGGGAAGAACACTGAAGCTTTCTTT
CDR3 length: 14; J gene: TRBJ1-2; D gene: TRBD1; clone size: .; V gene: TRBV5-4; CDR3 protein: CASSKTGGVYGYTF; CDR3 DNA: TGTGCCAGCAGCAAGACAGGGGGCGTCTATGGCTACACCTTC
CDR3 length: 14; J gene: TRBJ1-1; D gene: TRBD1; clone size: .; V gene: TRBV5-6; CDR3 protein: CASSSYRGGTEAFF; CDR3 DNA: TGTGCCAGCAGCTCTTACAGGGGGGGGACTGAAGCTTTCTTT
CDR3 length: 18; J gene: TRBJ2-1; D gene: TRBD2; clone size: .; V gene: TRBV4-2; CDR3 protein: CASSQEGVLAGAVNEQFF; CDR3 DNA: TGTGCCAGCAGCCAAGAGGGGGTACTAGCGGGGGCTGTCAATGAGCAGTTCTTC
CDR3 length: 15; J gene: TRBJ1-6; D gene: .; clone size: .; V gene: TRBV5-5; CDR3 protein: CASSFGWADNSPLHF; CDR3 DNA: TGTGCCAGCAGCTTTGGGTGGGCCGATAATTCACCCCTCCACTTT
CDR3 length: 17; J gene: TRBJ2-1; D gene: TRBD2; clone size: .; V gene: TRBV7-8; CDR3 protein: CASSFQRGATSYNEQFF; CDR3 DNA: TGTGCCAGCAGCTTTCAGCGGGGGGCGACCTCCTACAATGAGCAGTTCTTC
CDR3 length: 17; J gene: TRBJ2-3; D gene: .; clone size: .; V gene: TRBV4-1; CDR3 protein: CASSQDGTGGGTDTQYF; CDR3 DNA: TGCGCCAGCAGCCAAGATGGAACAGGGGGAGGGACAGATACGCAGTATTTT
CDR3 length: 16; J gene: TRBJ2-1; D gene: TRBD2; clone size: .; V gene: TRBV5-1; CDR3 protein: CASSPQYGGGYNEQFF; CDR3 DNA: TGCGCCAGCAGCCCGCAGTATGGCGGGGGGTACAATGAGCAGTTCTTC
CDR3 length: 12; J gene: TRBJ1-2; D gene: .; clone size: .; V gene: TRBV6-5; CDR3 protein: CASSYPGRGHTF; CDR3 DNA: TGTGCCAGCAGTTACCCGGGGAGGGGACACACCTTC
CDR3 length: 15; J gene: TRBJ1-2; D gene: TRBD1; clone size: .; V gene: TRBV23-1; CDR3 protein: CASSPRQGAFCGYTF; CDR3 DNA: TGCGCCAGCAGTCCCCGACAGGGGGCTTTCTGTGGCTACACCTTC
CDR3 length: 13; J gene: TRBJ2-1; D gene: .; clone size: few; V gene: TRBV9; CDR3 protein: CASSVTGAGEQFF; CDR3 DNA: TGTGCCAGCAGCGTGACTGGGGCAGGTGAGCAGTTCTTC
CDR3 length: 13; J gene: TRBJ1-5; D gene: .; clone size: .; V gene: TRBV7-6; CDR3 protein: CASSRTENQPQHF; CDR3 DNA: TGTGCCAGCAGTCGGACTGAGAATCAGCCCCAGCATTTT
CDR3 length: 14; J gene: TRBJ1-1; D gene: .; clone size: .; V gene: TRBV7-6; CDR3 protein: CASSPGHLNTEAFF; CDR3 DNA: TGTGCCAGCAGCCCGGGACATCTGAACACTGAAGCTTTCTTT
CDR3 length: 17; J gene: TRBJ1-2; D gene: .; clone size: .; V gene: TRBV19; CDR3 protein: CASRAGGELSGAYGYTF; CDR3 DNA: TGTGCCAGTAGGGCCGGCGGGGAGCTCAGTGGGGCGTATGGCTACACCTTC
CDR3 length: 16; J gene: TRBJ1-1; D gene: .; clone size: .; V gene: TRBV19; CDR3 protein: CASSSDLQARGTEAFF; CDR3 DNA: TGTGCCAGTAGTAGCGACCTACAGGCAAGGGGCACTGAAGCTTTCTTT
CDR3 length: 15; J gene: TRBJ1-4; D gene: TRBD1; clone size: .; V gene: TRBV18; CDR3 protein: CASSPSGQGATILFF; CDR3 DNA: TGTGCCAGCTCACCCTCAGGACAGGGGGCGACCATCCTGTTTTTT
CDR3 length: 16; J gene: TRBJ1-1; D gene: TRBD1; clone size: .; V gene: TRBV18; CDR3 protein: CASSPGQGTLNTEAFF; CDR3 DNA: TGTGCCAGCTCACCGGGACAGGGAACCCTGAACACTGAAGCTTTCTTT
CDR3 length: 15; J gene: TRBJ1-5; D gene: TRBD1; clone size: .; V gene: TRBV18; CDR3 protein: CASSPGQAINQPQHF; CDR3 DNA: TGTGCCAGCTCACCGGGACAGGCTATCAATCAGCCCCAGCATTTT
CDR3 length: 14; J gene: TRBJ1-6; D gene: .; clone size: .; V gene: TRBV6-6; CDR3 protein: CARRGGTYNSPLHF; CDR3 DNA: TGTGCCAGACGAGGGGGTACCTATAATTCACCCCTCCACTTT
CDR3 length: 13; J gene: TRBJ1-4; D gene: .; clone size: .; V gene: TRBV5-1; CDR3 protein: CASSLGRDEKLFF; CDR3 DNA: TGCGCCAGCAGCTTGGGCAGGGATGAAAAACTGTTTTTT
CDR3 length: 16; J gene: TRBJ1-2; D gene: .; clone size: .; V gene: TRBV25-1; CDR3 protein: CASSAYPRTDNYGYTF; CDR3 DNA: TGTGCCAGCAGTGCTTACCCCCGGACAGATAACTATGGCTACACCTTC
CDR3 length: 15; J gene: TRBJ1-2; D gene: TRBD1; clone size: .; V gene: TRBV4-2; CDR3 protein: CASSPRGQVNYGYTF; CDR3 DNA: TGTGCCAGCAGCCCCCGGGGACAGGTTAACTATGGCTACACCTTC
CDR3 length: 17; J gene: TRBJ2-3; D gene: TRBD2; clone size: .; V gene: TRBV5-1; CDR3 protein: CASSFGLAGGLADTQYF; CDR3 DNA: TGCGCCAGCAGCTTCGGACTAGCGGGGGGGCTGGCAGATACGCAGTATTTT
CDR3 length: 14; J gene: TRBJ2-2; D gene: TRBD1; clone size: .; V gene: TRBV6-4; CDR3 protein: CASSRTGDTGELFF; CDR3 DNA: TGTGCCAGCAGCCGGACAGGGGACACCGGGGAGCTGTTTTTT
CDR3 length: 14; J gene: TRBJ1-2; D gene: TRBD1; clone size: .; V gene: TRBV10-3; CDR3 protein: CAIASGTVNDGYTF; CDR3 DNA: TGTGCCATTGCATCGGGGACAGTAAATGATGGCTACACCTTC
CDR3 length: 17; J gene: TRBJ2-1; D gene: TRBD2; clone size: few; V gene: TRBV4-2; CDR3 protein: CASSQDARGASYNEQFF; CDR3 DNA: TGTGCCAGCAGCCAAGATGCGCGGGGGGCGTCCTACAATGAGCAGTTCTTC
CDR3 length: 15; J gene: TRBJ2-3; D gene: .; clone size: .; V gene: TRBV11-3; CDR3 protein: CASSQTDLASDTQYF; CDR3 DNA: TGTGCCAGCAGCCAGACCGACCTAGCGTCAGATACGCAGTATTTT
CDR3 length: 15; J gene: TRBJ1-2; D gene: .; clone size: .; V gene: TRBV7-9; CDR3 protein: CSSSSGGEKRYGYTF; CDR3 DNA: TGTTCCAGCAGCTCTGGAGGGGAGAAGAGGTATGGCTACACCTTC
CDR3 length: 15; J gene: TRBJ1-2; D gene: TRBD1; clone size: once; V gene: TRBV6-1; CDR3 protein: CASSEGDRGRRGYTF; CDR3 DNA: TGTGCCAGCAGTGAAGGGGACAGGGGGCGAAGGGGCTACACCTTC
CDR3 length: 15; J gene: TRBJ1-4; D gene: .; clone size: .; V gene: TRBV5-1; CDR3 protein: CASSSEGRPNEKLFF; CDR3 DNA: TGCGCCAGCAGCTCGGAGGGCCGACCTAATGAAAAACTGTTTTTT
CDR3 length: 14; J gene: TRBJ1-3; D gene: .; clone size: .; V gene: TRBV7-2; CDR3 protein: CASSLQGTGNTIYF; CDR3 DNA: TGTGCCAGCAGCTTGCAGGGGACTGGAAACACCATATATTTT
CDR3 length: 17; J gene: TRBJ2-1; D gene: TRBD2; clone size: .; V gene: TRBV6-1; CDR3 protein: CASSDPSSGGAYNEQFF; CDR3 DNA: TGTGCCAGCAGTGATCCTTCTAGCGGGGGCGCCTACAATGAGCAGTTCTTC